A selection of T cell receptor beta chains follows, all from one sample in a study of T cell changes during pregnancy in multiple sclerosis. Data came from immunoSEQ multiplex PCR; TCRdb stores just in-frame clones and leaves some out. Among tens of thousands of clones listed, about 90% were seen once. The specimen was peripheral blood, collected in the third trimester of pregnancy. The receptor source for this set is a female donor in good health, enrolled as a control in a pregnancy study. CDR3s include the opening cysteine and the closing phenylalanine or tryptophan. Each record gives: V gene, D gene, clone size, J gene, CDR3 protein, CDR3 DNA. D genes are given only for firm matches. Size is stated for part of the rows, as once, few or many counts, or as a class when the clone is expanded.

TRBV19,TRBD1,NA,TRBJ1-2,CASSTRSYRTGANYGYTF,TGTGCCAGTAGTACCCGTTCATACCGCACAGGGGCTAACTATGGCTACACCTTC
TRBV10-3,NA,NA,TRBJ2-7,CAITRDIGPYEQYF,TGTGCCATCACTCGGGACATCGGGCCCTACGAGCAGTACTTC
TRBV6-6,TRBD1,NA,TRBJ1-4,CASSGQGMKEKLFF,TGTGCCAGCAGTGGACAGGGGATGAAAGAAAAACTGTTTTTT
TRBV30,NA,NA,TRBJ2-3,CAWSYNPGLSFKDTQYF,TGTGCCTGGAGTTATAATCCGGGACTCTCCTTTAAGGATACGCAGTATTTT
TRBV7-2,NA,NA,TRBJ1-4,CASSSEGAGEKLFF,TGTGCCAGCAGTTCCGAAGGGGCAGGCGAAAAACTGTTTTTT
TRBV19,NA,NA,TRBJ1-6,CASRNPGNNSPLHF,TGTGCCAGCCGTAACCCAGGGAATAATTCACCCCTCCACTTT
TRBV19,NA,NA,TRBJ2-7,CASSLGQSYEQYF,TGTGCCAGTAGCCTTGGACAGTCCTACGAGCAGTACTTC
TRBV4-2,TRBD1,NA,TRBJ1-4,CASSPGQGTTNEKLFF,TGTGCCAGCAGCCCCGGACAGGGAACAACTAATGAAAAACTGTTTTTT
TRBV6-6,TRBD1,NA,TRBJ1-1,CASSYARDRDTEAFF,TGTGCCAGCAGTTACGCAAGGGACAGGGATACTGAAGCTTTCTTT
TRBV28,TRBD2,once,TRBJ2-5,CASSREAQYF,TGTGCCAGCAGCCGGGAGGCCCAGTACTTC
TRBV20-1,NA,NA,TRBJ2-3,CSARDTGKQYF,TGCAGTGCTAGAGACACAGGGAAGCAGTATTTT
TRBV4-1,NA,NA,TRBJ2-7,CASSLLGMSRRNSYEQYF,TGCGCCAGCAGCCTACTCGGGATGTCCAGGCGAAACTCCTACGAGCAGTACTTC
TRBV11-3,NA,NA,TRBJ2-3,CASNSGGGADTQYF,TGTGCCAGCAACTCCGGCGGGGGCGCAGATACGCAGTATTTT
TRBV30,NA,NA,TRBJ2-4,CAWSGADIQYF,TGTGCCTGGAGTGGCGCGGACATTCAGTACTTC
TRBV19,NA,once,TRBJ2-5,CASSIGDTGHQETQYF,TGTGCCAGTAGTATTGGAGACACGGGACATCAAGAGACCCAGTACTTC
TRBV4-2,TRBD2,NA,TRBJ2-5,CASSQDLRGGAGQETQYF,TGTGCCAGCAGCCAAGATCTTCGCGGGGGGGCGGGACAAGAGACCCAGTACTTC
TRBV5-4,NA,NA,TRBJ1-2,CASSSQGGYTF,TGTGCCAGCAGCTCACAGGGTGGCTACACCTTC
TRBV2,NA,NA,TRBJ2-2,CASRGQTNTGELFF,TGTGCCAGCAGGGGACAAACGAACACCGGGGAGCTGTTTTTT
TRBV11-2,TRBD2,NA,TRBJ2-1,CASSFPSSSGTYNEQFF,TGTGCCAGCAGCTTTCCCTCCTCTAGCGGTACCTACAATGAGCAGTTCTTC
TRBV11-3,NA,NA,TRBJ2-1,CASSPYNEQFF,TGTGCCAGCAGCCCTTACAATGAGCAGTTCTTC
TRBV10-3,NA,once,TRBJ1-5,CAISERAGAQPQHF,TGTGCCATCAGTGAGAGGGCAGGGGCCCAGCCCCAGCATTTT
TRBV28,TRBD2,NA,TRBJ2-1,CASSLTSGTQFF,TGTGCCAGCAGCCTGACTAGCGGAACGCAGTTCTTC
TRBV12-5,TRBD1,NA,TRBJ2-7,CASGPRTGADEQYF,TGTGCTAGTGGTCCGCGGACAGGGGCGGACGAGCAGTACTTC
TRBV21-1,NA,NA,TRBJ2-1,CASSKTRGLAGGNEQFF,TGTGCCAGCAGCAAAACGAGGGGTCTAGCGGGAGGGAATGAGCAGTTCTTC
TRBV5-6,NA,NA,TRBJ2-7,CASKFYTSTAYEQYF,TGTGCCAGCAAGTTCTACACTAGCACAGCCTACGAGCAGTACTTC
TRBV6-4,NA,NA,TRBJ1-4,CASSDRWKRAGSATNEKLFF,TGTGCCAGCAGTGACAGGTGGAAAAGGGCGGGATCCGCAACTAATGAAAAACTGTTTTTT
TRBV10-3,TRBD1,NA,TRBJ1-2,CASSLTTGTGNYGYTF,TGTGCCAGCAGTCTGACAACCGGGACAGGGAACTATGGCTACACCTTC
TRBV10-3,NA,NA,TRBJ2-2,CAIGERDTGELFF,TGTGCCATCGGCGAGCGGGACACCGGGGAGCTGTTTTTT
TRBV18,TRBD1,NA,TRBJ1-2,CASSPAGQGNYGYTF,TGTGCCAGCTCACCAGCCGGACAGGGGAACTATGGCTACACCTTC
TRBV19,NA,NA,TRBJ2-2,CASSIDYQANTGELFF,TGTGCCAGTAGTATAGATTACCAGGCGAACACCGGGGAGCTGTTTTTT
TRBV15,NA,NA,TRBJ2-2,CATRYGQLNTGELFF,TGTGCCACCAGGTACGGACAGTTGAACACCGGGGAGCTGTTTTTT
TRBV11-3,NA,NA,TRBJ2-1,CASSLNRIQFF,TGTGCCAGCAGCTTAAACAGGATTCAGTTCTTC
TRBV15,NA,NA,TRBJ2-2,CATSRDQGAANTGELFF,TGTGCCACCAGCAGAGATCAAGGGGCCGCGAACACCGGGGAGCTGTTTTTT
TRBV6-4,TRBD2,NA,TRBJ2-1,CASSENSGGANEQFF,TGTGCCAGCAGTGAAAATAGCGGGGGGGCCAATGAGCAGTTCTTC
TRBV7-9,TRBD1,NA,TRBJ2-3,CASSRTGGTDTQYF,TGTGCCAGCAGTCGGACAGGGGGCACAGATACGCAGTATTTT
TRBV7-9,TRBD1,NA,TRBJ2-3,CASSIFTGGSTDTQYF,TGTGCCAGCAGTATTTTCACAGGGGGAAGTACAGATACGCAGTATTTT
TRBV19,TRBD1,NA,TRBJ2-7,CASRLKGQGGEQYF,TGTGCCAGTAGACTAAAGGGACAGGGCGGCGAGCAGTACTTC
TRBV19,NA,NA,TRBJ2-3,CASSIDGQYTVGDTQYF,TGTGCCAGTAGTATAGACGGACAGTACACGGTAGGAGATACGCAGTATTTT
TRBV7-3,NA,NA,TRBJ2-5,CASSWDNQETQYF,TGTGCCAGCAGCTGGGACAACCAAGAGACCCAGTACTTC
TRBV5-1,NA,NA,TRBJ2-7,CASSFVRGSNEQYF,TGCGCCAGCAGCTTCGTTCGGGGATCGAACGAGCAGTACTTC
TRBV12-2,NA,NA,TRBJ2-7,CASRLGQSYEQYF,TGTGCAAGTCGCTTAGGACAGTCCTACGAGCAGTACTTC
TRBV20-1,TRBD2,NA,TRBJ2-7,CSAGRAREQYF,TGCAGTGCTGGGAGGGCGCGCGAGCAGTACTTC
TRBV28,NA,NA,TRBJ1-4,CASSSLPGSKNEKLFF,TGTGCCAGCAGTTCCCTGCCAGGGTCCAAGAATGAAAAACTGTTTTTT
TRBV7-2,NA,NA,TRBJ1-2,CASSQTGSAGYTF,TGTGCCAGCAGTCAAACAGGGTCCGCTGGCTACACCTTC
TRBV4-3,NA,medium-sized,TRBJ2-3,CASSQGLEADTQYF,TGCGCCAGCAGCCAAGGACTAGAGGCAGATACGCAGTATTTT
TRBV9,TRBD1,NA,TRBJ1-2,CASTPGGGSEGPYGYTF,TGTGCCAGCACTCCAGGAGGGGGCAGCGAAGGACCCTATGGCTACACCTTC